This TCR beta chain is drawn from a study of shared clonotypes between healthy human individuals. CDR3 size: 14 residues. CDR1 is SGHRS, CDR2 YFSETQ, per germline. The V end lost 2 bases, the J end lost 8 bases, and 13 bases lay between the germline ends. Sorted-subset replicate PCRs used 200 ng of genomic DNA. This amount corresponded to about 29,000 T cell genomes. Clones were read by immunoSEQ multiplex PCR, and TCRdb kept only the in-frame ones, dropping some. Of about 2.3 million clones in the sample, roughly 93% were seen once. A CD45RA-negative memory subset and a CD45RA+ naive subset were separated from the CD4+ cells.

This sequence was found in a man between 18 and 29 years old in good health. Some clones in this sample may be carry-over from other donors' samples. The chain combines TRBV5-1 with TRBJ1-4; D uncertain. Sequencing was performed on naive CD4+ T cells from PBMCs. The subset denotes: CD45RA+ positively selected. As DNA, the CDR3 is TGCGCCAGCAGCTTAACAGTTGCGGGCGAAAAACTGTTTTTT. This sequence encodes CASSLTVAGEKLFF.